This T cell receptor beta chain was observed in a study of Ad26.COV2.S vaccination and SARS-CoV-2 variants (dated by TCRdb to 2020 to 2023). For context, the study as a whole: Donors in the vaccine arm were drawn from COV1001, a phase I-IIa trial of Ad26.COV2.S in healthy adults that was multicentre, randomized, double-blind and placebo-controlled. The specificity and breadth of SARS-CoV-2-reactive T cell receptors after Ad26.COV2.S vaccination were assessed by TCRbeta repertoire sequencing. Investigators did not know the trial group allocation while performing experiments and assessing outcomes. Ad26.COV2.S was given intramuscularly at 5x10^10 or 1x10^11 viral particles, as a single shot or as two shots 56 days apart. A total of roughly 32 samples were included in the TCR-sequenced set, comprising roughly 19 Ad26.COV2.S vaccine recipients, 5 placebo recipients and 8 SARS-CoV-2 convalescent individuals. Trial participants were randomized into five groups of five: low-dose or high-dose Ad26.COV2.S given once or twice, or placebo on both occasions.

Points the paper makes about the study in general: Compared with placebo recipients, Ad26.COV2.S recipients showed higher spike-specific TCR breadth (P = 0.0014). The authors noted that the TCR breadth and depth analyses may have underestimated total T cell responses. The study was not powered to compare responses between vaccine doses or regimens. After vaccination, spike-specific CD8+ and CD4+ T cell responses were reported to show substantial breadth. Non-spike TCR breadth was comparable between vaccine and placebo recipients, consistent with the vaccine containing only spike.

Inclusive of the bounding cysteine and phenylalanine, the CDR3 is 14 residues long. Only the CDR3 portion is preserved as DNA: 42 bases, with reading frame beginning at the first base. Trimming takes 0 bases from V and 6 bases from J, and the germline ends sit 12 bases apart. As encoded in the germline V gene (reference sequence), CDR1 is SGHKS while CDR2 is YYEKEE. This sample's treatment or condition label indicates: 19 received Ad26.COV2.S at low or high dose, single or two shots; roughly five received placebo; per-sample allocation not given. Repertoires of vaccine and placebo recipients were sequenced from samples collected on day 63 after the first injection. Cohort 1b enrolled some 25 adults aged 18-55 years at a single site in Boston, USA, between 29 July and 7 August 2020. Ad26.COV2.S consisted of a replication-incompetent adenovirus type 26 vector by which a prefusion-stabilized SARS-CoV-2 spike protein from the original Wuhan strain was expressed.

The immunoSEQ Assay was the method used to sequence TCRbeta CDR3 regions. After extraction, genomic DNA underwent amplification by bias-controlled multiplex PCR, followed by high-throughput sequencing. The study's processing was this. Collapsing and filtering of sequences were performed to quantify the absolute abundance of each unique TCRbeta CDR3 region. T cell fraction was estimated by normalizing TCRbeta template counts to usable DNA, which was measured by amplifying reference genes present in all nucleated cells. Repertoire TCRs were annotated as SARS-CoV-2-specific when V gene, CDR3 amino acid sequence and J gene were exactly matched to a known reactive TCR set. MIRA supplied the reference SARS-CoV-2 TCR set, which was filtered for enrichment in COVID-19-positive ImmuneCODE repertoires so that public or cross-reactive TCRs were removed. Based on the MIRA antigens, annotated TCRs were further analysed at the level of specific ORF or position within ORF. Breadth was defined as annotated unique rearrangements over total unique productive rearrangements; depth was the summed frequency of those rearrangements. Group comparisons of TCR breadth used two-sided Wilcoxon rank-sum tests. In TCRdb, the immuneACCESS table is reduced to in-frame sequences with V and J assigned. These tables do not hold every clone; where another copy was compared, an unresolved V gene accounts for under half, and the others remain unexplained. The V and J calls and clone size were taken over from that table, and D and trimming were inferred from the DNA. Here the sample has 300,000 to 500,000 clones; around 85% occur a single time. Of the sample, roughly 3.2% falls within the top ten clones.

As to this clone: This clone's antigen is unknown. No much larger clone exists at a distance of one base, and base qualities are not known.

The source is a person aged 18-60 years who received the Ad26.COV2.S COVID-19 vaccine or a placebo. This specimen was peripheral blood, taken in a trial of Ad26.COV2.S vaccine versus placebo. The V gene is TRBV5-5 and the J gene is TRBJ1-2; too little of a D gene remains to name it. The base sequence is TGTGCCAGCAGCTTGGAACTTATTCCCCATGGCTACACCTTC. This encodes CASSLELIPHGYTF. The CDR3 plus the reference TRBV5-5 and TRBJ1-2 genes for the other parts give the full variable domain: DAGVTQSPTHLIKTRGQQVTLRCSPISGHKSVSWYQQVLGQGPQFIFQYYEKEERGRGNFPDRFSARQFPNYSSELNVNALLLGDSALYLCASSLELIPHGYTFGSGTRLTVV.